This paragraph reports one T cell receptor (beta chain). The authors prepared the TCRbeta library with unique molecular identifiers. TCRdb redid the calling of the PCR reads with MiXCR, one entry per CDR3 protein. The table includes 190,000 or so distinct CDR3 sequences, more than 6.5% detected once. The germline V and J ends were trimmed by 0 bases and 1 base, with 9 bases remaining between them. Germline V lookup: CDR1 MDHEN, CDR2 SYDVKM. The CDR3 spans 16 residues. This sample was included in a study of T-cell reconstitution after alpha-beta-depleted transplantation in children. The chain links TRBV28 to TRBJ2-2; D call uncertain. The sequence was obtained from a human donor who donated a stem cell graft to a child with Wiskott-Aldrich syndrome. The sample in question was PBMCs from the stem cell graft donor, obtained from the stem cell graft. The DNA for the CDR3 is TGTGCCAGCAGTTTATGGCAGCCGGGGAACACCGGGGAGCTGTTTTTT. Its protein product is CASSLWQPGNTGELFF. The full variable domain, rest sourced from reference TRBV28 and TRBJ2-2, is DVKVTQSSRYLVKRTGEKVFLECVQDMDHENMFWYRQDPGLGLRLIYFSYDVKMKEKGDIPEGYSVSREKKERFSLILESASTNQTSMYLCASSLWQPGNTGELFFGEGSRLTVL.